This note documents a single T cell receptor (beta chain) sequence. J was trimmed by 7 bases and V by 7 bases; bases with no gene match: 6. The CDR3 has 13 amino acids. Per the original data handling: Reference gene primer amplification in the assay estimated nucleated cell counts. Profiling relied on immunoSEQ multiplex PCR, and the TCRdb table lists in-frame clones only, not all of them. V and J calls and clone size are those listed in that table; D and trimming were worked out from the DNA. The sample lists over 350,000 clones, roughly 85% seen once, with around 1.4% in the top ten. This entry is derived from a study of blood T cell repertoires in COVID-19. At the level of the study: The analysed material was cDNA or gDNA that came from T cells, B-cell-depleted T cells, or PBMCs.

This sequence originates from a woman aged 30 to 39 with active or convalescent COVID-19. Sequenced material: peripheral blood. J is TRBJ1-4 and V is TRBV12-3 or TRBV12-4; TRBD1 matches 7 bases. CDR3 sequence: CASNHRDSEKLFF. The DNA for the CDR3 is TGTGCCAGCAACCATCGGGACAGTGAAAAACTGTTTTTT.